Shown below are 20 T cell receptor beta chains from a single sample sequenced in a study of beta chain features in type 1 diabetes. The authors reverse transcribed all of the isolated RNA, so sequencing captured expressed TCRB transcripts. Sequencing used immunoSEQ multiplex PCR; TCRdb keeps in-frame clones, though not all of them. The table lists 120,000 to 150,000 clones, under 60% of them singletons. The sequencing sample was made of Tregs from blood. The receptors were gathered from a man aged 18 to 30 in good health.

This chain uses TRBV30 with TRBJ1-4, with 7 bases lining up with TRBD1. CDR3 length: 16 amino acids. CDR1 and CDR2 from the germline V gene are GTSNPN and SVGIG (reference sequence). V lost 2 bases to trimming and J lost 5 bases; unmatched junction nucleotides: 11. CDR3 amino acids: CAWSIKSAGGNEKLFF. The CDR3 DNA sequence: TGTGCCTGGAGTATAAAAAGCGCAGGGGGGAATGAAAAACTGTTTTTT.

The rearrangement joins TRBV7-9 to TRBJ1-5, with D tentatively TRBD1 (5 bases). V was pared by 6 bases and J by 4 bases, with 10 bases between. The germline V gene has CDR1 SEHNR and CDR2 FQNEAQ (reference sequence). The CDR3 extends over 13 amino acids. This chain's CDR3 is CASSLGLNQPQHF. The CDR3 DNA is TGTGCCAGCAGTTTGGGACTTAATCAGCCCCAGCATTTT.

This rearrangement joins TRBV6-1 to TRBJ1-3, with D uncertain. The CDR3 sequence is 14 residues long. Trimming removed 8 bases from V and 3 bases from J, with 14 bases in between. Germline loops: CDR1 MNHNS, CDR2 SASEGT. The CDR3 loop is CASSLSGGGNTIYF. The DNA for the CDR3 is TGTGCCAGCTCTTTGAGTGGCGGTGGAAACACCATATATTTT.

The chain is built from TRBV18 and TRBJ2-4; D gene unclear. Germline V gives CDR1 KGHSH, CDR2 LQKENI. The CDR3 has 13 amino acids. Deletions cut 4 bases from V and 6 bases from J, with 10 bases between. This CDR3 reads CASSRSHGNIQYF. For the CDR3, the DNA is TGTGCCAGCTCACGTAGCCATGGAAACATTCAGTACTTC.

This CDR3 is CASSVAQGYSGNTIYF. The CDR3 DNA reads TGTGCCAGCAGCGTAGCTCAGGGGTACTCTGGAAACACCATATATTTT. The V call is TRBV9, the J call TRBJ1-3; D is perhaps TRBD1 (6 bases). CDR1 is SGDLS, CDR2 YYNGEE, per germline. The CDR3 is 16 amino acids. Trimming pared 0 bases from V and 0 bases from J, leaving 10 bases between.

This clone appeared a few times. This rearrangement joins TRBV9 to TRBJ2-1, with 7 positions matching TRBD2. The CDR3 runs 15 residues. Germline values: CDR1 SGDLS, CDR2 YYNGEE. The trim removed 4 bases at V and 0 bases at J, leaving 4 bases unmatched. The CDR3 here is CASSSRGSSYNEQFF. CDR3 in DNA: TGTGCCAGCAGCTCGCGGGGGAGCTCCTACAATGAGCAGTTCTTC.

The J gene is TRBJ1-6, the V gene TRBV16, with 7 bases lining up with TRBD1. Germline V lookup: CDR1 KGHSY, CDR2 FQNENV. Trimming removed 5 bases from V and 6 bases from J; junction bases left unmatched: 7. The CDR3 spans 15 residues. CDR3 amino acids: CASSTRQGFNSPLHF. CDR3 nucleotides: TGTGCCAGCAGCACGAGACAGGGATTTAATTCACCCCTCCACTTT.

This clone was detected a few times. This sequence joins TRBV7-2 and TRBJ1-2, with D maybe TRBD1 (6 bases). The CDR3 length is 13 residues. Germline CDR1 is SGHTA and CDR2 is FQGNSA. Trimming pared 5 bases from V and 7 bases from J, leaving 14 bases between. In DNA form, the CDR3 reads TGTGCCAGCAGCCCGAACAGGGTCGGTGGCTACACCTTC. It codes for CASSPNRVGGYTF.

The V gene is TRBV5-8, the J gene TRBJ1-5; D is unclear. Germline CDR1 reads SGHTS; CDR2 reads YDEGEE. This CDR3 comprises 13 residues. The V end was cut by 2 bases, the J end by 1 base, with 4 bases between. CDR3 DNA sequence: TGTGCCAGCAGCTTCACAAGCAATCAGCCCCAGCATTTT. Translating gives CASSFTSNQPQHF.

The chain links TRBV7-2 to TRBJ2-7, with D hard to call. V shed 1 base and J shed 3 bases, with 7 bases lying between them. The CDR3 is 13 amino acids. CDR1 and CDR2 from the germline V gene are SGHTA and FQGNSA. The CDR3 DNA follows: TGTGCCAGCAGCTTAGTTCAGATCTACGAGCAGTACTTC. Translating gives CASSLVQIYEQYF.

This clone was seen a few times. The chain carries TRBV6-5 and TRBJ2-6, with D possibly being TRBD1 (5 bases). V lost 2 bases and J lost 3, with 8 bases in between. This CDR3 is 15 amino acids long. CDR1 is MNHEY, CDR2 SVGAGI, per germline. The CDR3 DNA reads TGTGCCAGCAGTTACCGGACATTTGGGGCCAACGTCCTGACTTTC. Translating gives CASSYRTFGANVLTF.

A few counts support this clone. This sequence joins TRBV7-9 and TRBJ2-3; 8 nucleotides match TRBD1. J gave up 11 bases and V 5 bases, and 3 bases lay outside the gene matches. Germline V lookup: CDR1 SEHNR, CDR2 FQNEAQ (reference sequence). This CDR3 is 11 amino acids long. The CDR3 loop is CASSRGTGQYF. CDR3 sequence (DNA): TGTGCCAGCAGCCGAGGGACAGGGCAGTATTTT.

The CDR3 here is CASSYSGGGSSYEQYF. The DNA of the CDR3 is TGTGCCAGCAGTTACTCCGGGGGAGGAAGCTCCTACGAGCAGTACTTC. The chain employs TRBV6-6 and TRBJ2-7; a weak D match, TRBD2 (6 bases). The CDR3 runs 16 residues. The V end was cut by 0 bases, the J end by 0 bases, with 12 bases between. From germline, CDR1 is MNHNY and CDR2 SVGAGI (reference sequence).

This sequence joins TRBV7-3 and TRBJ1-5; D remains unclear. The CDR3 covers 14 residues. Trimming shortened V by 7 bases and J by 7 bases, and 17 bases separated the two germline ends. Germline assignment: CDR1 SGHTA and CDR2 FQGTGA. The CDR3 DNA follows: TGTGCCAGCACTCCAAACGGAGGGCACCAGCCCCAGCATTTT. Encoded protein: CASTPNGGHQPQHF.

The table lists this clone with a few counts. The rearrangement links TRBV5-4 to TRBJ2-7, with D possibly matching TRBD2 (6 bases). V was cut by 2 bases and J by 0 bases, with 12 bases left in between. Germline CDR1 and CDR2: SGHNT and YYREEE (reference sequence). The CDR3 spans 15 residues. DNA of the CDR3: TGTGCCAGCAGCTTATTGAGCGGGCACTCCTACGAGCAGTACTTC. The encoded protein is CASSLLSGHSYEQYF.

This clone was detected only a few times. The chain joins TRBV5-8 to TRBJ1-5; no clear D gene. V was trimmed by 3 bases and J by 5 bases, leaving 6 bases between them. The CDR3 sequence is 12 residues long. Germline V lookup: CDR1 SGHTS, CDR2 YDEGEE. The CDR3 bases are TGTGCCAGCAGCTATATTTATCAGCCCCAGCATTTT. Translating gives CASSYIYQPQHF.

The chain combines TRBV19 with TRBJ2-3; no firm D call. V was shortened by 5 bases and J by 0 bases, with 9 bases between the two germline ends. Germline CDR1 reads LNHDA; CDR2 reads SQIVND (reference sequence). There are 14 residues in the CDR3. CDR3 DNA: TGTGCCAGTAGTGAGGCCAGAAGCACAGATACGCAGTATTTT. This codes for CASSEARSTDTQYF.

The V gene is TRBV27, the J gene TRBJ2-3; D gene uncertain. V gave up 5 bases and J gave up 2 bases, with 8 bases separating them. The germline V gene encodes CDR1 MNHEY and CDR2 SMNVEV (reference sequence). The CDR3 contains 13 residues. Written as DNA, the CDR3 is TGTGCCAGCAGTAACGGGTTCACAGATACGCAGTATTTT. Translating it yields CASSNGFTDTQYF.

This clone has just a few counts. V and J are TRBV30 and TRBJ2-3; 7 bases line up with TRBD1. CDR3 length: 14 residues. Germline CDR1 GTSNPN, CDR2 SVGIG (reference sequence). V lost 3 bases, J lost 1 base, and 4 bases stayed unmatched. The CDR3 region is CAWSRDRGTDTQYF. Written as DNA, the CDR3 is TGTGCCTGGAGCCGGGACAGAGGCACAGATACGCAGTATTTT.

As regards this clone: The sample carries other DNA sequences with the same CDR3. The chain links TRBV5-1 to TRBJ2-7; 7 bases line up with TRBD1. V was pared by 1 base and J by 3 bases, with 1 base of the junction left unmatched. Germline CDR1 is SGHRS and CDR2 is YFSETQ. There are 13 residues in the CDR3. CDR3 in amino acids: CASSLSGGYEQYF. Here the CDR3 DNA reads TGCGCCAGCAGCTTGTCAGGGGGCTACGAGCAGTACTTC.